Listed below are T cell receptor beta chains from one sample, sequenced in a study of blood T cell repertoires in COVID-19. Here immunoSEQ multiplex PCR was the method, and the copy in TCRdb shows in-frame clones only, minus some. Here the sample spans some 210,000 clones, about four fifths being singletons. Material for sequencing was peripheral blood. The receptor source for this set is a woman aged 40 to 50 with acute or convalescent COVID-19. CDR3s include the opening cysteine and the closing phenylalanine or tryptophan. D genes are given only for firm matches. Not every row has a clone size; where given, it reads once, few, many or a size class.

v_call: TRBV6-5
j_call: TRBJ2-2
d_call: NA
clone_size: NA
cdr3_aa: CATQGMPGELFF
cdr3_nt: TGTGCCACCCAGGGGATGCCCGGGGAGCTGTTTTTT

v_call: TRBV27
j_call: TRBJ1-4
d_call: NA
clone_size: NA
cdr3_aa: CASSPRLAEDEKLFF
cdr3_nt: TGTGCCAGCAGTCCTCGACTGGCAGAAGATGAAAAACTGTTTTTT

v_call: TRBV3-1/TRBV3-2
j_call: TRBJ1-3
d_call: NA
clone_size: NA
cdr3_aa: CASSPGNTIYF
cdr3_nt: TGTGCCAGCAGCCCGGGAAACACCATATATTTT

v_call: TRBV10-3
j_call: TRBJ2-6
d_call: NA
clone_size: once
cdr3_aa: CAISESVAGANVLTF
cdr3_nt: TGTGCCATCAGTGAGTCGGTAGCTGGGGCCAACGTCCTGACTTTC

v_call: TRBV7-9
j_call: TRBJ2-1
d_call: TRBD2
clone_size: NA
cdr3_aa: CASSLSGGRVSTPNEQFF
cdr3_nt: TGTGCCAGCAGCTTGAGTGGCGGGAGGGTGTCGACCCCCAATGAGCAGTTCTTC

v_call: TRBV3-1/TRBV3-2
j_call: TRBJ1-5
d_call: NA
clone_size: NA
cdr3_aa: CASSHLRSPPTGVTQTSNQPQHF
cdr3_nt: TGTGCCAGCAGCCATTTAAGGTCACCCCCCACGGGGGTCACACAAACTAGCAATCAGCCCCAGCATTTT

v_call: TRBV19
j_call: TRBJ1-1
d_call: NA
clone_size: NA
cdr3_aa: CASSTGTMNTEAFF
cdr3_nt: TGTGCCAGTAGTACTGGAACTATGAACACTGAAGCTTTCTTT

v_call: TRBV18
j_call: TRBJ1-2
d_call: TRBD1
clone_size: NA
cdr3_aa: CASAGQASDYGYTF
cdr3_nt: TGTGCCAGCGCCGGACAGGCCTCCGACTATGGCTACACCTTC

v_call: TRBV4-3
j_call: TRBJ2-1
d_call: NA
clone_size: few
cdr3_aa: CASSQVRAGAQFF
cdr3_nt: TGCGCCAGCAGCCAAGTTAGAGCGGGCGCCCAGTTCTTC

v_call: TRBV27
j_call: TRBJ1-2
d_call: NA
clone_size: NA
cdr3_aa: CASSLSMSVQGDGYTF
cdr3_nt: TGTGCCAGCAGTTTATCGATGAGCGTTCAAGGTGATGGCTACACCTTC

v_call: TRBV18
j_call: TRBJ2-1
d_call: TRBD2
clone_size: NA
cdr3_aa: CASSPGVERGGSYNEQFF
cdr3_nt: TGTGCCAGCTCACCGGGGGTCGAGCGGGGCGGCTCCTACAATGAGCAGTTCTTC

v_call: TRBV2
j_call: TRBJ1-1
d_call: TRBD1
clone_size: few
cdr3_aa: CASSRGQASMNTEAFF
cdr3_nt: TGTGCCAGCAGCCGTGGACAGGCCAGTATGAACACTGAAGCTTTCTTT

v_call: TRBV5-1
j_call: TRBJ2-1
d_call: NA
clone_size: NA
cdr3_aa: CASSLVAGTPYNEQFF
cdr3_nt: TGCGCCAGCAGCTTGGTGGCGGGGACCCCCTACAATGAGCAGTTCTTC

v_call: TRBV7-6
j_call: TRBJ2-3
d_call: TRBD2
clone_size: few
cdr3_aa: CASSFNSGAGGTQYF
cdr3_nt: TGTGCCAGCAGCTTCAATAGCGGGGCCGGCGGAACGCAGTATTTT

v_call: TRBV5-6
j_call: TRBJ1-2
d_call: NA
clone_size: NA
cdr3_aa: CASSLFRGYGYTF
cdr3_nt: TGTGCCAGCAGCTTGTTTAGGGGCTATGGCTACACCTTC

v_call: TRBV6-6
j_call: TRBJ1-4
d_call: TRBD1
clone_size: NA
cdr3_aa: CASRLTGTGDSQLFF
cdr3_nt: TGTGCCAGCAGGCTCACCGGGACAGGGGATAGTCAACTGTTTTTT

v_call: TRBV3-1/TRBV3-2
j_call: TRBJ2-7
d_call: TRBD1
clone_size: few
cdr3_aa: CASSHAGTGIYEQYF
cdr3_nt: TGTGCCAGCAGCCACGCCGGGACAGGGATCTACGAGCAGTACTTC

v_call: TRBV19
j_call: TRBJ1-1
d_call: NA
clone_size: NA
cdr3_aa: CASKERRSPRGNTEAFF
cdr3_nt: TGTGCCAGCAAGGAACGTAGGTCCCCCCGGGGAAACACTGAAGCTTTCTTT

v_call: TRBV6-1
j_call: TRBJ1-2
d_call: TRBD1
clone_size: NA
cdr3_aa: CASSENRGSGYTF
cdr3_nt: TGTGCCAGCAGTGAAAACAGGGGAAGTGGCTACACCTTC

v_call: TRBV11-3
j_call: TRBJ2-5
d_call: TRBD1
clone_size: NA
cdr3_aa: CASSDSGTGAETQYF
cdr3_nt: TGTGCCAGCAGCGACTCCGGGACAGGGGCAGAGACCCAGTACTTC

v_call: TRBV11-2
j_call: TRBJ2-3
d_call: TRBD2
clone_size: NA
cdr3_aa: CASSLAGGSTDTQYF
cdr3_nt: TGTGCCAGCAGCTTAGCGGGGGGGAGCACAGATACGCAGTATTTT

v_call: TRBV9
j_call: TRBJ1-4
d_call: TRBD1
clone_size: NA
cdr3_aa: CASSWRTGGNEKLFF
cdr3_nt: TGTGCCAGCAGCTGGCGGACAGGGGGCAATGAAAAACTGTTTTTT

v_call: TRBV5-1
j_call: TRBJ2-1
d_call: TRBD1
clone_size: few
cdr3_aa: CASSQGTGLHEQFF
cdr3_nt: TGCGCCAGCAGCCAAGGGACAGGGCTCCATGAGCAGTTCTTC

v_call: TRBV10-3
j_call: TRBJ2-6
d_call: NA
clone_size: NA
cdr3_aa: CAIQDSGANVLTF
cdr3_nt: TGTGCCATACAGGACTCTGGGGCCAACGTCCTGACTTTC

v_call: TRBV4-1
j_call: TRBJ2-7
d_call: NA
clone_size: NA
cdr3_aa: CASSQEGSNEQYF
cdr3_nt: TGCGCCAGCAGCCAGGAGGGTTCCAACGAGCAGTACTTC

v_call: TRBV9
j_call: TRBJ1-1
d_call: NA
clone_size: NA
cdr3_aa: CASSVVGTGQGTEAFF
cdr3_nt: TGTGCCAGCAGCGTAGTGGGAACAGGGCAGGGCACTGAAGCTTTCTTT

v_call: TRBV7-8
j_call: TRBJ1-2
d_call: TRBD1
clone_size: NA
cdr3_aa: CASSFGDRVNYGYTF
cdr3_nt: TGTGCCAGCAGCTTTGGGGACAGGGTTAACTATGGCTACACCTTC

v_call: TRBV27
j_call: TRBJ1-2
d_call: TRBD1
clone_size: NA
cdr3_aa: CASSLTGGNYGYTF
cdr3_nt: TGTGCCAGCAGTTTAACAGGGGGAAACTATGGCTACACCTTC

v_call: TRBV7-3
j_call: TRBJ2-3
d_call: NA
clone_size: few
cdr3_aa: CASSLTRSTDTQYF
cdr3_nt: TGTGCCAGCAGCTTGACTAGGAGCACAGATACGCAGTATTTT

v_call: TRBV4-1
j_call: TRBJ2-7
d_call: NA
clone_size: NA
cdr3_aa: CASSQVSSYYEQYF
cdr3_nt: TGCGCCAGCAGCCAAGTCTCCAGTTACTACGAGCAGTACTTC

v_call: TRBV7-9
j_call: TRBJ2-7
d_call: NA
clone_size: once
cdr3_aa: CASSPSSYEQYF
cdr3_nt: TGTGCCAGCAGTCCTAGCTCCTACGAGCAGTACTTC

v_call: TRBV2
j_call: TRBJ2-7
d_call: TRBD1
clone_size: NA
cdr3_aa: CASSDRLDRSSYEQYF
cdr3_nt: TGTGCCAGCAGTGATAGGCTGGACAGGAGCTCCTACGAGCAGTACTTC

v_call: TRBV5-1
j_call: TRBJ1-3
d_call: TRBD1
clone_size: NA
cdr3_aa: CASSRAPGQGFGNTIYF
cdr3_nt: TGCGCCAGCAGCCGCGCGCCCGGACAGGGGTTTGGAAACACCATATATTTT

v_call: TRBV10-2
j_call: TRBJ2-2
d_call: TRBD2
clone_size: NA
cdr3_aa: CASKRGLGRGLNTGELFF
cdr3_nt: TGCGCCAGCAAGAGGGGACTAGGTCGGGGTTTGAACACCGGGGAGCTGTTTTTT

v_call: TRBV6-4
j_call: TRBJ2-3
d_call: NA
clone_size: NA
cdr3_aa: CANQISGSTDTQYF
cdr3_nt: TGTGCCAACCAAATATCGGGGAGCACAGATACGCAGTATTTT

v_call: TRBV4-2
j_call: TRBJ2-1
d_call: TRBD2
clone_size: NA
cdr3_aa: CASSLRPSGSYNEQFF
cdr3_nt: TGTGCCAGCAGCCTGCGACCTAGCGGGAGTTACAATGAGCAGTTCTTC

v_call: TRBV7-8
j_call: TRBJ1-2
d_call: NA
clone_size: NA
cdr3_aa: CASSSGDYGYTF
cdr3_nt: TGTGCCAGCAGCTCCGGGGACTATGGCTACACCTTC

v_call: TRBV19
j_call: TRBJ2-7
d_call: NA
clone_size: NA
cdr3_aa: CASSTARRRLRYEQYF
cdr3_nt: TGTGCCAGTAGTACGGCGCGGCGGAGGCTTCGCTACGAGCAGTACTTC

v_call: TRBV5-1
j_call: TRBJ2-1
d_call: TRBD2
clone_size: NA
cdr3_aa: CASTTSGGYNEQFF
cdr3_nt: TGCGCCAGCACTACTAGCGGGGGGTACAATGAGCAGTTCTTC

v_call: TRBV5-6
j_call: TRBJ1-2
d_call: NA
clone_size: NA
cdr3_aa: CASTGVRGYTF
cdr3_nt: TGTGCCAGCACCGGGGTCCGAGGCTACACCTTC

v_call: TRBV2
j_call: TRBJ1-2
d_call: TRBD1
clone_size: NA
cdr3_aa: CASRNRQGMDYGYTF
cdr3_nt: TGTGCCAGCCGCAACCGACAGGGTATGGACTATGGCTACACCTTC

v_call: TRBV19
j_call: TRBJ2-2
d_call: TRBD1
clone_size: NA
cdr3_aa: CASSRGQRRYTGELFF
cdr3_nt: TGTGCCAGTAGCCGGGGACAGAGAAGATACACCGGGGAGCTGTTTTTT

v_call: TRBV5-1
j_call: TRBJ1-2
d_call: NA
clone_size: few
cdr3_aa: CASDQGGYGYTF
cdr3_nt: TGCGCCAGCGATCAGGGTGGCTATGGCTACACCTTC

v_call: TRBV5-1
j_call: TRBJ2-3
d_call: NA
clone_size: NA
cdr3_aa: CASSLSERPQYF
cdr3_nt: TGCGCCAGCAGCCTTTCGGAGCGTCCGCAGTATTTT

v_call: TRBV11-2
j_call: TRBJ2-1
d_call: TRBD2
clone_size: NA
cdr3_aa: CASSHGTSGSKREQFF
cdr3_nt: TGTGCCAGCAGCCATGGGACTAGCGGGAGTAAACGTGAGCAGTTCTTC